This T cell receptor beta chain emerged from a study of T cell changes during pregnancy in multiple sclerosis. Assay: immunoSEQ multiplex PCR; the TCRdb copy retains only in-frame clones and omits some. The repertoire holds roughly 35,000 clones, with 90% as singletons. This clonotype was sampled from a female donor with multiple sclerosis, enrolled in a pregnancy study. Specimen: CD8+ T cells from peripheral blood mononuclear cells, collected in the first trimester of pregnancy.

The CDR3 loop is CASSQDSGRYDEQYF. The CDR3 DNA follows: TGCGCCAGCAGCCAAGACAGCGGGAGATACGACGAGCAGTACTTC. This chain joins TRBV4-3 and TRBJ2-7, with 8 bases that match TRBD2. The CDR3 has 15 residues. Losses at the gene ends were 0 bases for V and 5 bases for J; bases not matched to a gene: 6. CDR1 LGHNA and CDR2 YSLEER come from the germline V gene.